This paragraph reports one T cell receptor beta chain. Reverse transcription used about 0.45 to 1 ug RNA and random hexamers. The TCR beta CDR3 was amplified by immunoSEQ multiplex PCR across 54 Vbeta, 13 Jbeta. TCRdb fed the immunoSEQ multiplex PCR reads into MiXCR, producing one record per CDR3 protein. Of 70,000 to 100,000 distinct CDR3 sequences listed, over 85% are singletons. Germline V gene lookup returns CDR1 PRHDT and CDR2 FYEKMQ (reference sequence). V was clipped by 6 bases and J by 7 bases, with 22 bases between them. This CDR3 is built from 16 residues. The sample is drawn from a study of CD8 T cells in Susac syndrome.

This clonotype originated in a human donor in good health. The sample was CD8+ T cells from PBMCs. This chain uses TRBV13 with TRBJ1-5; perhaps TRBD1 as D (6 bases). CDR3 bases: TGTGCCAGCAGTCAGTCGAGGGGGGGGGCGGAACAGCCCCAGCATTTT. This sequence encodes CASSQSRGGAEQPQHF.